What follows describes a single T cell receptor (beta chain). Its antigen is not known. The assay was run at deep level. TCRdb's copy holds only in-frame clones and misses some; the assay was immunoSEQ multiplex PCR. The sample contains about 1 million clones, approximately 76% of which appear only once. V was clipped by 3 bases and J by 3 bases, with 16 bases between them. This CDR3 has 15 residues. In germline, CDR1 is SGHNT, CDR2 YYREEE (reference sequence). The data are from a study of shared clonotypes between healthy human individuals. Study-wide findings and caveats: Rarefaction analysis demonstrated incomplete sorted-subset sequencing notwithstanding large depth.

The source of this sequence is a man aged 18-30 years in good health. The sample comprised memory CD4+ T cells sorted from blood. Subset indicated: CD45RA-negative fraction. J is TRBJ2-7 and V is TRBV5-4; D remains unclear. The CDR3 DNA reads as TGTGCCAGCAGCTACCTACCGGGCCAGAACTACGAGCAGTACTTC. Encoded protein: CASSYLPGQNYEQYF.